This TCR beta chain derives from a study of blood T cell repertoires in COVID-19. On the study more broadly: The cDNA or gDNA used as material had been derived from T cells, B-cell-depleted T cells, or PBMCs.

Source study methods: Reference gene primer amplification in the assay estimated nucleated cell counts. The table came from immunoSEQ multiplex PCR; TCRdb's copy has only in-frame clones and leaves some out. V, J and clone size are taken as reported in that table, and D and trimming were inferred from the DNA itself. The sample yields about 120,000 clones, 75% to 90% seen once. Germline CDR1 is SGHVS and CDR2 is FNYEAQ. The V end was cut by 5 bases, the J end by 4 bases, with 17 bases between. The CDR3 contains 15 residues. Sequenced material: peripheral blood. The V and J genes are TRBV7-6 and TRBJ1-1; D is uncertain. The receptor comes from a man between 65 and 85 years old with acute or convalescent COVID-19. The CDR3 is CASSPGWRIGTEAFF. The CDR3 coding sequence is TGTGCCAGCAGCCCCGGGTGGAGGATCGGCACTGAAGCTTTCTTT.